This entry is about one T cell receptor beta chain. The data are from a study of shared clonotypes between healthy human individuals. Study-level information: Donors had three CD4 naive, three CD4 memory, two CD8 naive and one CD8 memory plate apiece.

With 0 bases clipped from V and 4 bases from J, the junction kept 11 bases outside the gene matches. The CDR3 loop spans 19 amino acids. Germline lookup yields CDR1 GTSNPN and CDR2 SVGIG (reference sequence). Profiled with immunoSEQ multiplex PCR; TCRdb holds only in-frame clones, not every one. The sample records some 980,000 clones, less than 85% being singletons. This clonotype originated in a man in his late teens or twenties in good health. The sample was memory CD4+ T cells sorted from blood. Regarding subset: CD45RA-negative fraction. This chain connects TRBV30 to TRBJ2-2, with 13 bases matching TRBD2. CDR3 in amino acids: CAWSVLLRTSGSFTGELFF. CDR3 nucleotide sequence: TGTGCCTGGAGTGTACTGCTACGGACTAGCGGGAGTTTCACCGGGGAGCTGTTTTTT.